These 26 T cell receptor beta chains were all obtained from the same sample, sequenced in a study of human T cells and chemical hapten exposure. TCRdb re-analysed the RACE reads in MiXCR, keeping a single row per CDR3 protein. The table lists about 360,000 distinct CDR3 sequences, about 7% of them singletons. Indicated time point: patch test 1, 2 weeks after DPC sensitization. The treatment here: therapeutic diphenylcyclopropenone sensitization with weekly scalp DPC. The sample here was whole blood, taken in connection with sensitization to the hapten diphenylcyclopropenone (DPC). The receptors originated from a young woman with alopecia areata. Some clones in this sample may be carry-over from other donors' samples.

In this sample, this clonotype turned up many times. The V call is TRBV5-1, the J call TRBJ2-6; maybe TRBD2 (5 bases). Per the germline V gene, CDR1 is SGHRS and CDR2 is YFSETQ. V was cut by 5 bases and J by 2 bases, with 11 bases left in between. The CDR3 length is 15 residues. DNA for the CDR3: TGCGCCAGCAGTGAGGGTATTACTGGGGCCAACGTCCTGACTTTC. Amino acid sequence: CASSEGITGANVLTF.

This clonotype was counted ten times or more. The J gene is TRBJ2-1, the V gene TRBV3-1; the D gene is possibly TRBD2 (5 bases). Germline-derived CDR1 and CDR2 are LGHDT and YNNKEL (reference sequence). Trimming removed 2 bases at V and 7 bases at J, with 15 bases between. The CDR3 sequence is 15 residues long. The CDR3 spells CASSQSGVRFNEQFF. CDR3 sequence (DNA): TGTGCCAGCAGCCAATCCGGGGTCAGGTTTAATGAGCAGTTCTTC.

This rearrangement joins TRBV7-8 to TRBJ1-1; D is possibly TRBD1 (5 bases). The CDR3 has 16 residues. The germline V gene encodes CDR1 SGHVS and CDR2 FQNEAQ. V lost 2 bases and J 4 bases, leaving 17 bases between the germline ends. The CDR3 loop is CASSLQGSVSSTEAFF. In nucleotides, the CDR3 is TGTGCCAGCAGCTTACAGGGCTCTGTCTCGAGCACTGAAGCTTTCTTT.

This clonotype was detected only a few times. The chain carries TRBV27 and TRBJ1-2; no firm D call. Deletions cut 0 bases from V and 8 bases from J, with 22 bases between. The germline V gene has CDR1 MNHEY and CDR2 SMNVEV (reference sequence). The CDR3 is 17 amino acids. The CDR3 loop reads CASSLSVDGGPPGGYTF. For the CDR3, the DNA is TGTGCCAGCAGTTTATCGGTGGATGGCGGGCCCCCGGGAGGCTACACCTTC.

This clonotype showed up just a few times. The rearrangement joins TRBV7-4 to TRBJ1-3; perhaps TRBD1 as D (6 bases). The V and J ends lost 1 base and 1 base respectively, with 20 bases between them. Per germline, CDR1 SGHVT and CDR2 SQSDAQ. CDR3 size: 19 residues. For the CDR3, the DNA is TGTGCCAGCAGCTTAGTGACCTTTACAGGGCCTCATTCTGGAAACACCATATATTTT. It is translated as CASSLVTFTGPHSGNTIYF.

The genes are TRBV6-5 and TRBJ1-1; D gene uncertain. CDR3 length: 14 residues. Trimming cost V 0 bases and J 10 bases, with 15 bases left between them. Looked up from germline, CDR1 is MNHEY and CDR2 is SVGAGI. CDR3 nucleotides: TGTGCCAGCAGTTACTCGAAGGCCCAGCGCGGAGCTTTCTTT. Protein: CASSYSKAQRGAFF.

This clonotype was seen ten or more times. V gene TRBV25-1 combines with J gene TRBJ2-4, with 10 nucleotides matching TRBD1. This CDR3 is 16 amino acids long. The trim removed 4 bases at V and 6 bases at J, leaving 9 bases unmatched. Looked up from germline, CDR1 is MGHDK and CDR2 is SYGVNS. CDR3 DNA: TGTGCCAGCAGTGCTTCCGGGACAGGGGAAAGAAACATTCAGTACTTC. Translated, it gives CASSASGTGERNIQYF.

The gene calls are TRBV9 and TRBJ1-5; TRBD1 matches at 7 bases. The CDR3 length is 14 residues. Trimming removed 3 bases from V and 5 bases from J; junction bases left unmatched: 5. CDR1 is SGDLS and CDR2 is YYNGEE in the germline V gene. CDR3 region: CASSAGQEYQPQHF. DNA of the CDR3: TGTGCCAGCAGCGCCGGACAGGAGTATCAGCCCCAGCATTTT.

This clonotype has more than one count but fewer than ten. The chain employs TRBV6-6 and TRBJ1-5; 10 positions agree with TRBD1. The CDR3 is made up of 16 amino acids. Germline CDR1 and CDR2: MNHNY and SVGAGI (reference sequence). V lost 6 bases, J lost 2 bases, and 7 bases stayed unmatched. This CDR3 reads CASSSTGGGGNQPQHF. DNA of the CDR3: TGTGCCAGCAGCTCGACAGGGGGCGGCGGCAATCAGCCCCAGCATTTT.

This clonotype was seen a few times. V usage is TRBV28 and J usage is TRBJ2-3; D not certain. Germline loops: CDR1 MDHEN, CDR2 SYDVKM. Trimming cost V 1 base and J 4 bases, with 6 bases left between them. CDR3 length: 13 amino acids. The CDR3 DNA follows: TGTGCCAGCAGTTTATACGTACCAGATACGCAGTATTTT. As protein: CASSLYVPDTQYF.

J is TRBJ1-3 and V is TRBV15; D remains ambiguous. The CDR3 runs to 15 residues. Trimming stripped 0 bases from V and 0 bases from J, with 6 bases between. In germline, CDR1 is LNHNV, CDR2 YYDKDF (reference sequence). The chain's CDR3 is CATSRDPLSGNTIYF. The CDR3 coding sequence is TGTGCCACCAGCAGAGATCCACTCTCTGGAAACACCATATATTTT.

V and J are TRBV24-1 and TRBJ1-2; D unclear. V lost 4 bases, J lost 8 bases, and 7 bases lay in between. Germline V gene lookup returns CDR1 KGHDR and CDR2 SFDVKD. CDR3 length: 11 amino acids. In DNA, the CDR3 is TGTGCCACCAGTGACTTGCAAGGCTACACCTTC. Protein sequence: CATSDLQGYTF.

This chain joins TRBV12-3 or TRBV12-4 and TRBJ1-2; no definite D call. V was clipped by 2 bases and J by 4 bases, with 5 bases between them. This CDR3 is built from 12 residues. CDR3 amino acids: CASSLSPYGYTF. The CDR3 DNA sequence: TGTGCCAGCAGTTTAAGCCCCTATGGCTACACCTTC.

This clonotype was recorded a few times. This sequence joins TRBV13 and TRBJ1-1; no firm D call. There are 13 residues in the CDR3. Germline CDR1 PRHDT, CDR2 FYEKMQ (reference sequence). The V end was cut by 5 bases, the J end by 2 bases, with 9 bases between. This CDR3 reads CASSDAGNTEAFF. CDR3 nucleotides: TGTGCCAGCAGCGACGCAGGAAACACTGAAGCTTTCTTT.

This clonotype turned up a few times. The CDR3 loop is CASSPRSDRTQYF. Written as DNA, the CDR3 is TGTGCCAGCAGCCCCCGAAGTGATAGGACGCAGTATTTT. The V gene is TRBV11-3, the J gene TRBJ2-3; the D is unclear. V shed 5 bases and J shed 9 bases, with 15 bases lying between them. Germline loops: CDR1 SGHNT, CDR2 YENEEA. The CDR3 contains 13 residues.

The chain combines TRBV20-1 with TRBJ1-6; D call uncertain. The CDR3 sequence is 13 residues long. V lost 0 bases to trimming and J lost 10 bases, with 10 bases between them. Germline CDR1 is DFQATT and CDR2 is SNEGSKA (reference sequence). In nucleotides, the CDR3 is TGCAGTGCTAGAGATGTAAATGGATCACCCCTCCACTTT. Translated, it gives CSARDVNGSPLHF.

This clonotype was seen a handful of times. The genes are TRBV7-9 and TRBJ2-2; no firm D call. Trimming removed 4 bases from V and 5 bases from J, with 17 bases in between. Germline V CDR1 and CDR2: SEHNR, FQNEAQ (reference sequence). The CDR3 runs to 16 residues. CDR3 DNA sequence: TGTGCCAGCAGCTCACCCCCCCGGGCCCATACCGGGGAGCTGTTTTTT. It codes for CASSSPPRAHTGELFF.

In this sample, this clonotype turned up many times. This chain connects TRBV5-1 to TRBJ1-1; D is possibly TRBD1 (6 bases). Trimming left V 7 bases short and J 3 bases short, with 16 bases between. Per the germline V gene, CDR1 is SGHRS and CDR2 is YFSETQ. This CDR3 spans 14 amino acids. The CDR3 DNA reads TGCGCCAGCTCACCCGAGACAGGAGACACTGAAGCTTTCTTT. Translated: CASSPETGDTEAFF.

Ten or more counts support this clonotype. J is TRBJ1-3 and V is TRBV5-5; TRBD1 might be the D (6 bases). V dropped 3 bases and J dropped 0 bases, with 13 bases sitting between them. Per the germline V gene, CDR1 is SGHKS and CDR2 is YYEKEE (reference sequence). There are 16 residues in the CDR3. CDR3 bases: TGTGCCAGCAGCTCAACAGGGAGTGTCTCTGGAAACACCATATATTTT. It encodes CASSSTGSVSGNTIYF.

The chain employs TRBV6-2 or TRBV6-3 and TRBJ2-1, with TRBD2 matching 7 bases. This CDR3 region has 14 residues. With V trimmed by 1 base and J by 8 bases, 5 bases remained unmatched. In germline, CDR1 is MNHEY, CDR2 SVGEGT. In DNA form, the CDR3 reads TGTGCCAGCAGTTACTTAACTAGCGTAGATGAGCAGTTCTTC. Its translation: CASSYLTSVDEQFF.

This clonotype was seen a few times. DNA of the CDR3: TGTGCCAGCACCATTACCACAGGGGGTAGCACTGAAGCTTTCTTT. It translates to CASTITTGGSTEAFF. The chain employs TRBV2 and TRBJ1-1, with 8 bases aligning to TRBD1. The CDR3 is 15 residues long. V lost 7 bases to trimming and J lost 4 bases; unmatched junction nucleotides: 11. The germline gives CDR1 SNHLY, CDR2 FYNNEI.

The genes are TRBV25-1 and TRBJ2-5; D may be TRBD1 (6 bases). V lost 5 bases to trimming and J lost 5 bases, with 15 bases between them. The V gene's germline CDR1 is MGHDK and CDR2 SYGVNS. The CDR3 is made up of 14 amino acids. The DNA for the CDR3 is TGTGCCAGCAGTCCTCAACAGGGTAGCGAGACCCAGTACTTC. It specifies CASSPQQGSETQYF.

This clonotype has only a few counts. V is TRBV6-2 or TRBV6-3 and J is TRBJ2-3; 10 bases fit TRBD1. Germline V gene lookup returns CDR1 MNHEY and CDR2 SVGEGT. The CDR3 covers 15 residues. V shed 5 bases, J shed 7 bases, and the junction held 9 bases outside the gene matches. The chain's CDR3 is CASSGQGVFTNTQYF. CDR3 in DNA: TGTGCCAGCAGTGGACAGGGGGTTTTTACAAATACGCAGTATTTT.

This clonotype has ten or more counts. The chain employs TRBV6-4 and TRBJ2-2, with TRBD2 identical over 16 bases. Trimming cost V 2 bases and J 3 bases; bases outside gene matches: 3. Looked up from germline, CDR1 is MRHNA and CDR2 is SNTAGT. CDR3 length: 18 amino acids. For the CDR3, the DNA is TGTGCCAGCAGTGACGGGACTAGCGGGGGGGCCGACACCGGGGAGCTGTTTTTT. Protein sequence: CASSDGTSGGADTGELFF.

This clonotype was counted a few times. The chain has TRBV7-2 and TRBJ1-5, with 8 bases that match TRBD1. Germline lookup yields CDR1 SGHTA and CDR2 FQGNSA. The CDR3 runs 16 residues. Trimming removed 3 bases from V and 7 bases from J; junction bases left unmatched: 11. CDR3 DNA sequence: TGTGCCAGCAGCTTCCGGACAGGGAATCCAGGACAGCCCCAGCATTTT. Encoded protein: CASSFRTGNPGQPQHF. Looking up the rest from reference TRBV7-2 and TRBJ1-5 gives the full variable domain: GAGVSQSPSNKVTEKGKDVELRCDPISGHTALYWYRQSLGQGLEFLIYFQGNSAPDKSGLPSDRFSAERTGGSVSTLTIQRTQQEDSAVYLCASSFRTGNPGQPQHFGDGTRLSIL.

This clonotype was seen a few times. The rearrangement uses TRBV29-1 and TRBJ1-2, with TRBD1 matching over 10 bases. The CDR3 runs to 14 residues. Germline V gene lookup returns CDR1 SQVTM and CDR2 ANQGSEA. Trimming removed 6 bases from V and 1 base from J; junction bases left unmatched: 5. DNA for the CDR3: TGCAGCGTCGTCGACAGGGGGCGTAACTATGGCTACACCTTC. It translates to CSVVDRGRNYGYTF.